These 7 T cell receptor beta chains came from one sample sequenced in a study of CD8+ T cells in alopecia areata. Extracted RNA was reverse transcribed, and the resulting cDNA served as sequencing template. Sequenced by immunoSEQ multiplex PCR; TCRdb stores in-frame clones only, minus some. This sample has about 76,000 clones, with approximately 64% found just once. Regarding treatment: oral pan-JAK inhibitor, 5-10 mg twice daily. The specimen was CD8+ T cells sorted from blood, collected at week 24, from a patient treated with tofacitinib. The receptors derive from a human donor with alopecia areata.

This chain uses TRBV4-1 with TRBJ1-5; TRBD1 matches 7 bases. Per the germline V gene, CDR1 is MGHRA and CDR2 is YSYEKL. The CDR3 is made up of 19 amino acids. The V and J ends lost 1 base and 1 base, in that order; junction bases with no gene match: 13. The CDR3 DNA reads TGCGCCAGCAGCCAAGGAGATAGACAGGGCAGTCGGAGCAATCAGCCCCAGCATTTT. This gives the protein CASSQGDRQGSRSNQPQHF.

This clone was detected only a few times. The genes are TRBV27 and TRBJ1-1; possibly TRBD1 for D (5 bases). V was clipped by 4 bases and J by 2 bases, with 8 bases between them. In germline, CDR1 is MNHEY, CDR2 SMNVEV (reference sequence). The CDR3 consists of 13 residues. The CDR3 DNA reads TGTGCCAGCAGTTCAGGGTCCAACACTGAAGCTTTCTTT. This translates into CASSSGSNTEAFF.

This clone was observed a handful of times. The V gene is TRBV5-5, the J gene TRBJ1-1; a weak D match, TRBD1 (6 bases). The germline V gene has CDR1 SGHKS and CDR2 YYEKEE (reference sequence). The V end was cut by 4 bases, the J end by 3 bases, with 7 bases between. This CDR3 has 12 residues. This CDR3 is CASSTGYTEAFF. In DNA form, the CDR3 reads TGTGCCAGCAGCACAGGGTACACTGAAGCTTTCTTT.

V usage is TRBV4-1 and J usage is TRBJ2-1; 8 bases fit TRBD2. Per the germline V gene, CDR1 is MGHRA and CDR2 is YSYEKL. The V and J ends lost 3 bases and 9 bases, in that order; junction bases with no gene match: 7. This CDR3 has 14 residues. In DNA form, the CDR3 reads TGCGCCAGCAGCCATCGGCCCGGGGGGGGTGAGCAGTTCTTC. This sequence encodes CASSHRPGGGEQFF.

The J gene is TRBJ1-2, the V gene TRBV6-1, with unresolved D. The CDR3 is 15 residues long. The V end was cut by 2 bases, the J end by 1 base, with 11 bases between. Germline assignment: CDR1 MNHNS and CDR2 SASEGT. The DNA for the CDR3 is TGTGCCAGCAGTGAACGCCCCGGTCGTAACTATGGCTACACCTTC. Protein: CASSERPGRNYGYTF.

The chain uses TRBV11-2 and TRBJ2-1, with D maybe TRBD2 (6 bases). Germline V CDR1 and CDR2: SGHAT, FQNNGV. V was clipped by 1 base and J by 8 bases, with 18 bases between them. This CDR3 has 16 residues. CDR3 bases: TGTGCCAGCAGCTTAGGCCCAGGAGGAGGGAAGGATGAGCAGTTCTTC. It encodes CASSLGPGGGKDEQFF.

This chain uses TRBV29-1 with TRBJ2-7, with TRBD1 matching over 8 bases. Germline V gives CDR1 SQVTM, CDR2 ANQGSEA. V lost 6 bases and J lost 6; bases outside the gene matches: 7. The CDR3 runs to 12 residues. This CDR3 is CSVIGQGGEQYF. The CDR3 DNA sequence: TGCAGCGTGATAGGACAGGGAGGCGAGCAGTACTTC.